This T cell receptor (beta chain) was observed in a study of hypomethylating agent response in myelodysplastic syndrome. Study context: Most often mutated was TET2, found in about 50% of the 11 patients.

T-cell subsets were not sorted; bulk bone marrow was analyzed. The CDR3 has 16 residues. CDR1 LNHNV and CDR2 YYDKDF come from the germline V gene (reference sequence). Trimming cost V 5 bases and J 4 bases; bases outside gene matches: 12. TCRdb's copy holds only in-frame clones and misses some; the assay was immunoSEQ multiplex PCR. The sample has approximately 10,000 clones; around 80% are singletons. Here the sequenced sample was bone marrow, taken before or after starting hypomethylating agent treatment for myelodysplastic syndrome (not recorded which). The chain employs TRBV15 and TRBJ2-5, with 8 bases aligning to TRBD2. The sequence was obtained from a human donor with myelodysplastic syndrome. CDR3 residues: CATSPLGAGGRETQYF. The CDR3 coding sequence is TGTGCCACCAGCCCCCTGGGTGCGGGAGGACGAGAGACCCAGTACTTC.